This T cell receptor (beta chain) was documented in a study of technical replicates of blood from several donors. CDR3 length equals 16 residues. The V gene's germline CDR1 is SNHLY and CDR2 FYNNEI. The J segment lost 5 bases and the V segment lost 6 bases, leaving 12 bases of the junction unmatched. Sequencing used immunoSEQ multiplex PCR; TCRdb keeps in-frame clones, though not all of them. The table lists approximately 75,000 clones, approximately 95% of them singletons. This receptor was taken from a human donor in good health. The specimen was T cells isolated from PBMCs. The V call is TRBV2, the J call TRBJ1-1; 10 nucleotides match TRBD1. The CDR3 region is CASRGGQGLLETEAFF. The CDR3 DNA follows: TGTGCCAGCAGGGGGGGACAGGGGTTATTGGAAACTGAAGCTTTCTTT.